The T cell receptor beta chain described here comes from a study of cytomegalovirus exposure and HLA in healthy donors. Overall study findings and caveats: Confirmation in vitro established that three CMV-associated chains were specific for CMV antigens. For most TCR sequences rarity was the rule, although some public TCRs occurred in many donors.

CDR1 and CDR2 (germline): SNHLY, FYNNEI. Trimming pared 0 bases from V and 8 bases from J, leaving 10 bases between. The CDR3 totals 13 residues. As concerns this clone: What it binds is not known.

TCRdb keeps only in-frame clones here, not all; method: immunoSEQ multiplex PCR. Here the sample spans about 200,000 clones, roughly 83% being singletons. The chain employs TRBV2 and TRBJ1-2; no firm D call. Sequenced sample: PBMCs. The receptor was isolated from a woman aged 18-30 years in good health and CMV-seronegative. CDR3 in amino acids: CASSEAGSIGYTF. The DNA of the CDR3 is TGTGCCAGCAGTGAAGCGGGGAGTATAGGCTACACCTTC.